This T cell receptor (beta chain) was documented in a study of T-cell memory formation after mild COVID-19. Study-wide results and caveats: Clones that contracted from day 15 to 85 were balanced CD4/CD8, while later expanders leaned CD4+.

Regarding this clonotype: Its antigen remains unidentified.

TCRdb passed the 5' RACE reads through MiXCR, listing each CDR3 protein once. Here the sample spans approximately 190,000 distinct CDR3 sequences, approximately 16% being singletons. The CDR3 extends over 13 amino acids. Trimming took off 4 bases at V and 2 bases at J, with 7 bases between the two ends. Per germline, CDR1 SGHAT and CDR2 FQNNGV. This chain connects TRBV11-2 to TRBJ2-3; D is uncertain. This receptor was identified in an adult woman who had mild COVID-19 (a few samples of this study predate the infection). Cell type and time point are not known. The sample taken for sequencing was PBMCs or a T cell subset sorted from them (not recorded which). CDR3 nucleotides: TGTGCCAGCAGCTGGGTAAACACAGATACGCAGTATTTT. This sequence encodes CASSWVNTDTQYF.